These T cell receptor beta chains were read from a single sample in a study of blood T cell repertoires in COVID-19. The table came from immunoSEQ multiplex PCR; TCRdb's copy has only in-frame clones and leaves some out. The repertoire holds approximately 140,000 clones, roughly 78% seen once, with approximately 3.6% in the top ten. Sequencing input: peripheral blood. The origin of the receptors is a man in his 60s with acute or convalescent COVID-19. CDR3s include the opening cysteine and the closing phenylalanine or tryptophan. A D gene is named only where the DNA matches it firmly. Part of the rows lack a size; the others show once, few, many or a class for expanded clones.

clone size	J gene	V gene	D gene	CDR3 protein	CDR3 DNA
.	TRBJ1-3	TRBV7-2	.	CASTIHADSGNTIYF	TGTGCCAGCACGATTCACGCGGACTCTGGAAACACCATATATTTT
once	TRBJ2-5	TRBV7-9	.	CASSLPTSQETQYF	TGTGCCAGCAGTTTGCCGACTAGTCAAGAGACCCAGTACTTC
.	TRBJ2-6	TRBV18	.	CASSPRTAGANVLTF	TGTGCCAGCTCACCACGGACAGCTGGGGCCAACGTCCTGACTTTC
.	TRBJ2-1	TRBV30	TRBD2	CASAGGRSGEQFF	TGTGCCTCGGCTGGCGGGAGGTCTGGTGAGCAGTTCTTC
.	TRBJ2-1	TRBV9	TRBD2	CASSVAPSGRSNEQFF	TGTGCCAGCAGCGTAGCCCCCAGCGGGAGATCCAATGAGCAGTTCTTC
few	TRBJ1-2	TRBV11-2	.	CASSLDLDDGYGYTF	TGTGCCAGCAGCTTAGACCTAGACGACGGATATGGCTACACCTTC
.	TRBJ1-1	TRBV10-3	.	CAIKVRESDTEAFF	TGTGCCATCAAGGTAAGGGAGAGTGACACTGAAGCTTTCTTT
.	TRBJ1-5	TRBV6-6	TRBD1	CASSYSQGAFQPQHF	TGTGCCAGCAGTTACTCCCAGGGGGCTTTTCAGCCCCAGCATTTT
.	TRBJ2-5	TRBV29-1	.	CSAPNRDYQETQYF	TGCAGCGCTCCCAACCGGGACTACCAAGAGACCCAGTACTTC
.	TRBJ2-3	TRBV7-2	TRBD2	CASSLTRTSGVLDTQYF	TGTGCCAGCAGCTTAACTAGGACTAGCGGGGTGTTGGATACGCAGTATTTT
.	TRBJ2-6	TRBV19	.	CASSYPAGAGANVLTF	TGTGCCAGTAGTTACCCAGCAGGGGCTGGGGCCAACGTCCTGACTTTC
.	TRBJ2-2	TRBV7-6	.	CASSPLDGELFF	TGTGCCAGCAGCCCCTTAGACGGGGAGCTGTTTTTT
.	TRBJ2-5	TRBV30	.	CAWSGTGQETQYF	TGTGCCTGGAGTGGTACAGGGCAAGAGACCCAGTACTTC
.	TRBJ2-7	TRBV5-1	TRBD2	CASSLRGPLAGYSYEQYF	TGCGCCAGCAGCTTAAGGGGACCCCTAGCGGGTTACTCCTACGAGCAGTACTTC
.	TRBJ1-6	TRBV21-1	.	CASSNPGGNSPLHF	TGTGCCAGCAGCAACCCAGGAGGGAATTCACCCCTCCACTTT
.	TRBJ2-1	TRBV27	TRBD1	CASSLSGQGAAFGGLTYNEQFF	TGTGCCAGCAGTTTATCGGGACAGGGGGCCGCGTTTGGGGGATTAACCTACAATGAGCAGTTCTTC
.	TRBJ2-2	TRBV11-2	.	CASSSVDSFTGELFF	TGTGCCAGCAGCTCGGTGGACAGCTTCACCGGGGAGCTGTTTTTT
.	TRBJ2-7	TRBV29-1	.	CSVEAGGTSELEQYF	TGCAGCGTTGAAGCCGGGGGGACATCGGAGCTCGAGCAGTACTTC
.	TRBJ1-1	TRBV28	TRBD1	CASSPQDRAGNTEAFF	TGTGCCAGCAGTCCCCAGGACAGGGCCGGAAACACTGAAGCTTTCTTT
.	TRBJ2-5	TRBV4-3	TRBD1	CASSQRLTGQAGETQYF	TGCGCCAGCAGCCAACGCTTAACGGGACAGGCAGGGGAGACCCAGTACTTC
.	TRBJ1-3	TRBV9	.	CASSMDSSGNTIYF	TGTGCCAGCAGTATGGACAGCTCTGGAAACACCATATATTTT
.	TRBJ2-3	TRBV7-9	.	CASSLRWHRSSGITDTQYF	TGTGCCAGCAGCTTAAGGTGGCACAGGTCATCAGGGATCACAGATACGCAGTATTTT
once	TRBJ1-5	TRBV12-3/TRBV12-4	TRBD1	CASRKATGVAPHF	TGTGCCAGCAGAAAAGCGACAGGGGTGGCTCCGCATTTT
few	TRBJ1-1	TRBV19	TRBD1	CASKTTGGNTEAFF	TGTGCCAGTAAAACGACAGGGGGGAACACTGAAGCTTTCTTT
.	TRBJ1-1	TRBV30	.	CAWSVRGWTEAFF	TGTGCCTGGAGTGTACGGGGGTGGACTGAAGCTTTCTTT
once	TRBJ1-5	TRBV28	.	CASTTGRRVYQPQHF	TGTGCCAGCACTACCGGGAGAAGGGTTTATCAGCCCCAGCATTTT
.	TRBJ2-5	TRBV5-5	TRBD2	CASSRAGGQETQYF	TGTGCCAGCAGCCGGGCGGGAGGGCAAGAGACCCAGTACTTC
.	TRBJ1-6	TRBV4-3	.	CASSQEGFSSPLHF	TGCGCCAGCAGCCAGGAGGGTTTCTCTTCACCCCTCCACTTT
.	TRBJ2-7	TRBV27	.	CASSSRAPLYEQYF	TGTGCCAGCAGTTCCCGCGCGCCCCTCTACGAGCAGTACTTC
.	TRBJ1-4	TRBV5-1	.	CASSLEGDREKLFF	TGCGCCAGCAGCTTGGAGGGGGACCGAGAAAAACTGTTTTTT
few	TRBJ2-3	TRBV28	.	CASSSSGTGRGDTQYF	TGTGCCAGCAGCTCCTCCGGGACCGGCCGGGGGGATACGCAGTATTTT
.	TRBJ2-1	TRBV4-1	.	CASSLQGEGNEQFF	TGCGCCAGCAGCCTCCAAGGGGAAGGGAATGAGCAGTTCTTC
.	TRBJ2-5	TRBV29-1	.	CSVDRSGTETQYF	TGCAGCGTTGATAGATCGGGAACAGAGACCCAGTACTTC
.	TRBJ2-1	TRBV6-2/TRBV6-3	TRBD2	CASSKTESLSGRGYNEQFF	TGTGCCAGCAGCAAAACAGAAAGCCTTAGCGGGAGAGGCTACAATGAGCAGTTCTTC
.	TRBJ1-5	TRBV7-9	.	CASSLDEGQPQHF	TGTGCCAGCAGCTTAGACGAGGGACAGCCCCAGCATTTT
.	TRBJ2-3	TRBV10-3	TRBD2	CAINREGSDTQYF	TGTGCCATCAACCGGGAGGGATCAGATACGCAGTATTTT
.	TRBJ2-1	TRBV6-2/TRBV6-3	TRBD2	CASSYRGRAEGEQFF	TGTGCCAGCAGTTACCGCGGGAGGGCCGAGGGAGAGCAGTTCTTC
.	TRBJ2-5	TRBV28	.	CATVKSGTGHQETQYF	TGTGCCACCGTTAAGAGCGGGACAGGTCATCAAGAGACCCAGTACTTC
.	TRBJ2-7	TRBV19	.	CASSISPTRSYEQYF	TGTGCCAGTAGTATTTCGCCTACTCGTTCGTACGAGCAGTACTTC
.	TRBJ1-3	TRBV6-5	TRBD1	CASAGQSGNTIYF	TGTGCCAGCGCGGGACAGTCGGGAAACACCATATATTTT
.	TRBJ1-2	TRBV7-2	TRBD1	CASSFGQGAGGYTF	TGTGCCAGCAGTTTCGGACAGGGGGCTGGAGGCTACACCTTC
.	TRBJ1-1	TRBV3-1/TRBV3-2	TRBD1	CASSQVQGQIEAFF	TGTGCCAGCAGCCAAGTTCAGGGACAGATAGAAGCTTTCTTT
.	TRBJ2-7	TRBV4-1	TRBD1	CASSQDPDRSYEQYF	TGCGCCAGCAGCCAAGACCCGGACAGGTCCTACGAGCAGTACTTC
.	TRBJ1-3	TRBV6-1	TRBD1	CASGDRVGNTIYF	TGTGCCAGCGGTGACAGGGTTGGAAACACCATATATTTT
.	TRBJ2-7	TRBV4-2	TRBD1	CASSQDRTGTYEQYF	TGTGCCAGCAGCCAGGACAGGACAGGGACCTACGAGCAGTACTTC
.	TRBJ2-7	TRBV6-1	TRBD2	CASSEGGEQYF	TGTGCCAGCAGTGAGGGGGGGGAGCAGTACTTC
.	TRBJ2-3	TRBV9	TRBD2	CASSVGRGAGVRTSTDTQYF	TGTGCCAGCAGCGTAGGGAGGGGAGCGGGAGTGCGAACTAGCACAGATACGCAGTATTTT
.	TRBJ2-1	TRBV12-3/TRBV12-4	.	CASTYGLGPEQFF	TGTGCCAGCACTTACGGACTGGGTCCTGAGCAGTTCTTC
.	TRBJ1-1	TRBV4-2	TRBD1	CASSQGTGEYTEAFF	TGTGCCAGCAGCCAAGGGACAGGGGAATACACTGAAGCTTTCTTT
.	TRBJ2-3	TRBV7-9	TRBD2	CASSFTSGTRDTQYF	TGTGCCAGCAGCTTTACTAGCGGGACCAGGGATACGCAGTATTTT
.	TRBJ2-5	TRBV5-1	.	CASSAAPGETQYF	TGCGCCAGCAGCGCCGCCCCGGGGGAGACCCAGTACTTC
.	TRBJ1-2	TRBV5-3	TRBD1	CARSPNRGGYGYTF	TGTGCCAGAAGTCCCAACAGGGGGGGATATGGCTACACCTTC
.	TRBJ2-1	TRBV14	TRBD2	CASSPSGRNYNEQFF	TGTGCCAGCAGCCCTAGCGGGAGGAACTACAATGAGCAGTTCTTC
.	TRBJ1-6	TRBV28	TRBD1	CASRGWGQGDNSPLHF	TGTGCCAGCAGGGGGTGGGGACAGGGGGATAATTCACCCCTCCACTTT
.	TRBJ1-2	TRBV4-3	.	CASSQDRTVTNYGYTF	TGCGCCAGCAGCCAAGACCGGACAGTAACTAACTATGGCTACACCTTC
.	TRBJ2-2	TRBV5-5	TRBD2	CASSRGSTGELFF	TGTGCCAGCAGCCGCGGGAGTACCGGGGAGCTGTTTTTT
.	TRBJ2-7	TRBV5-1	.	CASSLESGPIYEQYF	TGCGCCAGCAGCTTGGAGTCCGGTCCGATCTACGAGCAGTACTTC
once	TRBJ2-2	TRBV9	TRBD2	CASSLAGTDTGELFF	TGTGCCAGCAGCCTAGCGGGGACTGACACCGGGGAGCTGTTTTTT
.	TRBJ1-3	TRBV10-1	.	CASSDPCRRSSGNTIYF	TGCGCCAGCAGTGATCCATGCAGGCGAAGCTCTGGAAACACCATATATTTT